This paragraph covers one T cell receptor (beta chain) sequence. The specificity of this receptor is unknown. It has no much larger one-base neighbor in the sample; base qualities were not kept. The sample is drawn from a study of T cell responses to AZD1222 COVID-19 vaccine (dated by TCRdb to the early 2020s). The study in broad terms: A total of 230 to 250 trial participants underwent TCR sequencing, of whom some 200 had received two doses of AZD1222 and around 26 had received two doses of the MenACWY control vaccine. Enrollment into the trials was organized by age into subgroups of 18-55, 56-69 and 70-plus years, and those subgroups contained roughly 140, 27 and 60 TCR-sequenced participants, respectively. General conclusions and limits of the study: Conclusions about previously exposed vaccinees were limited because only five to seven AZD1222 recipients were SARS-CoV-2 seropositive at baseline. No day 14 peak-response samples were available, so repertoires were characterized only after the peak T cell response. The vaccine-associated CD4 TCRs covered the entire spike protein, and the dominant responses fell in regions 160-218 and 743-854. Participants were mostly white British and included more females than males, and it was suggested by the authors that clonal diversity may have been underestimated. Reportedly, almost half of the unique spike-specific TCRs recognized epitopes lying outside the regions that are mutated in the B.1.351 and B.1.1.7 variants. After two AZD1222 doses, both the breadth and the depth of spike-specific TCRs were significantly higher than at day 0 and than in MenACWY recipients. In the small 56-69-year group, the increase in depth fell short of significance, most likely because of low power.

Reading the germline V gene gives CDR1 MDHEN and CDR2 SYDVKM. V is pared back by 8 bases and J by 2 bases, with 6 bases lying between the germline termini. Taken from cysteine to phenylalanine, the CDR3 has 11 residues. Only the CDR3 region is kept as DNA, spanning 33 bases read in frame from base 1. This specimen's time point label, per the study, means: about 28 days (+/-7) after the second vaccine dose. Because spike-specific TCR depth and breadth did not differ between the two schedules, AZD1222 recipients who got a second dose at roughly 4 weeks were pooled with those who got a second dose at roughly 12 weeks. The vaccinee samples were drawn from two UK trials, COV001 and COV002, one of which was a single-blind randomized controlled phase 2/3 trial testing AZD1222 (ChAdOx1 nCoV-19) in healthy adults. Trial participant PBMC samples were collected at day 0 and day 28 after the second dose for TCRbeta chain sequencing.

The CDR3 regions of human TCRbeta chains were subjected to immunosequencing. Per the source publication's procedure: TCRs in the repertoires were matched against a reference library of SARS-CoV-2-specific TCRs that had been generated with the MIRA antigen-specificity platform. Breadth was defined as the fraction of unique TCRs that were SARS-CoV-2-associated. Depth was defined as the fraction of total T cells that were SARS-CoV-2-associated. Using the MIRA data, every spike-specific TCR was mapped to the spike region that the TCR reacted to and assigned to either a CD4 or a CD8 class. Log10-transformed breadth and depth values were compared by one-way ANOVA with Sidak's multiple comparisons tests. TCRdb stores this immuneACCESS table with in-frame sequences only. Part of the clones is absent; in the studies checked, under half of the shortfall reflects unresolved V genes, and no reason is known for the rest. The V and J calls and the clone size are those of that table, but D and trimming were determined from the DNA. The sample has around 99,000 clones on record, roughly nine tenths of them singletons. The ten largest clonotypes hold 6.5% to 10% of the sample.

The sequenced sample was peripheral blood, obtained 28 days after the second AZD1222 dose. Here the chain combines TRBV28 and TRBJ1-2; no D gene call is confident. This sequence originates from an adult who received the AZD1222 COVID-19 vaccine. The CDR3 region has the sequence CASGWNYGYTF. DNA sequence: TGTGCCAGCGGGTGGAACTATGGCTACACCTTC.